Listed here are 16 T cell receptor beta chains from one sample, sequenced in a study of T cell clonotyping in hematopoietic cell transplantation. Data came from immunoSEQ multiplex PCR; TCRdb stores just in-frame clones and leaves some out. The sample lists approximately 4,400 clones; approximately 70% were seen once. Here the sequenced sample was PBMCs, taken 100 days after allogeneic stem cell transplant. The receptors come from a male patient aged 55 to 70 who had an allogeneic stem cell transplant, so the T cells may come from the graft donor. Some clones in this sample may be carry-over from other donors' samples.

The chain links TRBV4-2 to TRBJ2-3, with D perhaps matching TRBD1 or TRBD2 (5 bases each). This CDR3 is 17 amino acids long. Germline V lookup: CDR1 LGHNA, CDR2 YNFKEQ. Trimming cost V 4 bases and J 0 bases, with 17 bases left between them. As DNA, the CDR3 is TGTGCCAGCAGCCGAGCCCGGGACGCCGCTAGCACAGATACGCAGTATTTT. It encodes CASSRARDAASTDTQYF.

The J gene is TRBJ2-7, the V gene TRBV2, with D unclear. The CDR3 is made up of 14 amino acids. Germline values: CDR1 SNHLY, CDR2 FYNNEI. V lost 6 bases and J lost 3, with 15 bases in between. The CDR3 coding sequence is TGTGCCAGCAGAACGACAAGACCCCTCTACGAGCAGTACTTC. Translated: CASRTTRPLYEQYF.

This clone counts as large (0.1 to 1%). V and J are TRBV29-1 and TRBJ1-2; D not resolved. CDR1 SQVTM and CDR2 ANQGSEA come from the germline V gene. The V gene lost 1 base and the J gene lost 8 bases, with 5 bases spanning the gap. There are 10 residues in the CDR3. CDR3 sequence: CSVEGFGYTF. The CDR3 bases are TGCAGCGTTGAAGGGTTCGGCTACACCTTC.

This clone was counted between two and nine times. The rearrangement uses TRBV30 and TRBJ1-1; D not resolved. CDR1 and CDR2 from the germline V gene are GTSNPN and SVGIG (reference sequence). CDR3 length: 13 residues. V lost 2 bases, J lost 1 base, and 8 bases lay in between. The CDR3 reads CAWSQDGNTEAFF. CDR3 DNA: TGTGCCTGGAGTCAGGACGGGAACACTGAAGCTTTCTTT.

The sample holds a few counts of this clone. The gene calls are TRBV7-9 and TRBJ1-1; 7 bases align to TRBD1. The junction had 11 bases not matched to a gene; V was cut back by 6 bases and J by 4 bases. Germline V gene sequence: CDR1 SEHNR, CDR2 FQNEAQ (reference sequence). The CDR3 length is 15 residues. CDR3 sequence reads: CASRSLSQGSTEAFF. For the CDR3, the DNA is TGTGCCAGCAGATCCCTGTCACAGGGGAGCACTGAAGCTTTCTTT.

This clone showed up just a few times. The chain employs TRBV2 and TRBJ1-5, with 10 bases lining up with TRBD1. V lost 8 bases, J lost 15 bases, and 13 bases stayed unmatched. The germline CDR1 and CDR2 sequences are SNHLY and FYNNEI. CDR3 length equals 13 residues. DNA of the CDR3: TGTGCCAGCGCTGGACAGGGGGACCGTATGAGGCATTTT. Protein product: CASAGQGDRMRHF.

This sequence joins TRBV9 and TRBJ1-2, with a weak D call TRBD1 (6 bases). Trimming removed 0 bases from V and 8 bases from J, with 17 bases in between. This CDR3 has 15 amino acids. Germline lookup yields CDR1 SGDLS and CDR2 YYNGEE. CDR3 nucleotides: TGTGCCAGCAGCGTAGTGGACAGTTGGTTTAAAGGCTACACCTTC. Protein: CASSVVDSWFKGYTF. Drawing the rest from reference TRBV9 and TRBJ1-2, the complete variable domain is DSGVTQTPKHLITATGQRVTLRCSPRSGDLSVYWYQQSLDQGLQFLIQYYNGEERAKGNILERFSAQQFPDLHSELNLSSLELGDSALYFCASSVVDSWFKGYTFGSGTRLTVV.

V and J are TRBV6-6 and TRBJ1-2, with D possibly being TRBD1 (5 bases). Germline CDR1 is MNHNY and CDR2 is SVGAGI (reference sequence). The CDR3 length is 14 residues. The V gene lost 6 bases and the J gene lost 8 bases, with 19 bases spanning the gap. The CDR3 loop reads CASSVGGSSRGYTF. The CDR3 bases are TGTGCCAGCAGCGTGGGGGGATCCTCTCGGGGCTACACCTTC.

This chain connects TRBV6-5 to TRBJ2-2; TRBD1 matches at 10 bases. The CDR3 runs to 15 residues. Trimming cost V 5 bases and J 2 bases; bases outside gene matches: 2. Germline V gene data show CDR1 as MNHEY and CDR2 as SVGAGI. CDR3 coding DNA: TGTGCCAGCAGTCGGACAGGGGGTAACACCGGGGAGCTGTTTTTT. Translating gives CASSRTGGNTGELFF.

This chain links TRBV6-5 with TRBJ1-5; unclear D gene. CDR1 MNHEY and CDR2 SVGAGI come from the germline V gene. The ends were cut back, 5 bases at V and 4 bases at J, with 12 bases in the middle. The length of the CDR3 is 14 residues. The CDR3 bases are TGTGCCAGCAGTGCCGGGAAGTCTAATCAGCCCCAGCATTTT. Translating gives CASSAGKSNQPQHF.

The genes are TRBV28 and TRBJ2-1; tentative D call: TRBD1 (6 bases). The CDR3 sequence is 15 residues long. The V gene lost 3 bases and the J gene lost 7 bases, with 16 bases spanning the gap. Germline lookup yields CDR1 MDHEN and CDR2 SYDVKM. The CDR3 coding sequence is TGTGCCAGCAGTTTGGGCAGGTTGAGGGGGAATGAGCAGTTCTTC. Its translation is CASSLGRLRGNEQFF. Combining the CDR3 with reference TRBV28 and TRBJ2-1 gives the whole variable domain DVKVTQSSRYLVKRTGEKVFLECVQDMDHENMFWYRQDPGLGLRLIYFSYDVKMKEKGDIPEGYSVSREKKERFSLILESASTNQTSMYLCASSLGRLRGNEQFFGPGTRLTVL.

The chain joins TRBV7-8 to TRBJ1-2, with TRBD1 matching 8 bases. J gave up 5 bases and V 4 bases, and 12 bases lay outside the gene matches. Per germline, CDR1 SGHVS and CDR2 FQNEAQ. The CDR3 extends over 16 amino acids. CDR3 bases: TGTGCCAGCAGCTCGCTCCCCCAGGGGGCGCGGTATGGCTACACCTTC. It is translated as CASSSLPQGARYGYTF. Full variable domain (remainder filled in from reference TRBV7-8 and TRBJ1-2): GAGVSQSPRYKVAKRGQDVALRCDPISGHVSLFWYQQALGQGPEFLTYFQNEAQLDKSGLPSDRFFAERPEGSVSTLKIQRTQQEDSAVYLCASSSLPQGARYGYTFGSGTRLTVV.

The chain is built from TRBV27 and TRBJ1-6; D not resolved. This CDR3 is built from 11 residues. The germline V and J ends were trimmed by 6 bases and 7 bases, with 4 bases remaining between them. The germline V gene has CDR1 MNHEY and CDR2 SMNVEV (reference sequence). Here the CDR3 reads CASRGNSPLHF. CDR3 nucleotide sequence: TGTGCCAGCAGGGGCAATTCACCCCTCCACTTT.

Turning to this clone: A junction boundary mismatches the germline segment, possibly from a read error. The chain employs TRBV7-7 and TRBJ1-2; 7 nucleotides match TRBD1. Germline CDR1 reads SSHAT; CDR2 reads FNYEAQ (reference sequence). The CDR3 runs 18 residues. CDR3 sequence: CASSCNRDSSYPNYGYTF. CDR3 DNA sequence: TGTGCTAGCAGCTGCAACCGGGACAGCTCATATCCTAACTATGGCTACACCTTC.

The chain has TRBV28 and TRBJ1-2; 8 positions agree with TRBD1. CDR1 is MDHEN, CDR2 SYDVKM, per germline. This CDR3 spans 14 amino acids. J lost 7 bases, V lost 5 bases, and 9 bases had no gene match. CDR3 DNA: TGTGCCAGCAGTGACTCAGGACAGGGAGGTGGCTACACCTTC. It encodes CASSDSGQGGGYTF.

V gene TRBV6-5 combines with J gene TRBJ2-7; D not resolved. From germline, CDR1 is MNHEY and CDR2 SVGAGI. This CDR3 has 12 residues. V was clipped by 8 bases and J by 3 bases, with 11 bases between them. The CDR3 protein is CASRTGDYEQYF. CDR3 in DNA: TGTGCCAGCCGAACTGGGGACTACGAGCAGTACTTC.